One and the same sample provided the 18 T cell receptor beta chains below, sequenced in a study of control samples from healthy donors and cancer patients. Sequencing was performed with immunoSEQ multiplex PCR; in TCRdb, only in-frame clones are kept and a portion is missing. The sample has 71,000 or so clones; roughly 90% are singletons. The sample taken for sequencing was PBMCs. All receptors come from a man in his fifties or sixties with lung cancer.

V and J are TRBV7-2 and TRBJ2-2, with 8 bases identical to TRBD1. The CDR3 length is 14 residues. CDR1 is SGHTA and CDR2 is FQGNSA in the germline V gene. The V segment lost 5 bases and the J segment 7 bases; nucleotides outside the gene matches: 6. In DNA form, the CDR3 reads TGTGCCAGCAGCCCCGGACAGGGTCGCGGGGAGCTGTTTTTT. Its translation is CASSPGQGRGELFF.

Worth noting for this clone: It is unclear where the CDR3 begins or ends on the DNA, so no DNA is shown, and the CDR3 is as TCRdb lists it. V is TRBV3-1 (or the pseudogene TRBV3-2) and J is TRBJ1-2. CDR1 and CDR2 from the germline V gene are LGHDT and YNNKEL (reference sequence). The CDR3 length is 14 residues, termini included. The CDR3 region is CASSVRGANYGYTF.

This chain uses TRBV4-2 with TRBJ1-1, with a tentative D call TRBD1 (6 bases). Germline V gene sequence: CDR1 LGHNA, CDR2 YNFKEQ. The germline V and J ends were trimmed by 6 bases and 1 base, with 12 bases remaining between them. The CDR3 has 14 residues. The DNA for the CDR3 is TGTGCCAGCAGACCGTACAGGGAGAACACTGAAGCTTTCTTT. It yields the protein CASRPYRENTEAFF.

The V and J genes are TRBV5-1 and TRBJ1-3, with TRBD1 as a possible D gene (5 bases). The germline CDR1 and CDR2 sequences are SGHRS and YFSETQ. Between the trimmed V and J ends, which lost 2 bases and 1 base, there was a span of 13 bases. The CDR3 is 16 residues long. This CDR3 reads CASSFDTPGSGNTIYF. The CDR3, as DNA: TGCGCCAGCAGCTTCGATACTCCAGGGTCTGGAAACACCATATATTTT. Filled out from reference TRBV5-1 and TRBJ1-3, the complete variable domain reads KAGVTQTPRYLIKTRGQQVTLSCSPISGHRSVSWYQQTPGQGLQFLFEYFSETQRNKGNFPGRFSGRQFSNSRSEMNVSTLELGDSALYLCASSFDTPGSGNTIYFGEGSWLTVV.

This sequence joins TRBV27 and TRBJ1-1, with D hard to call. CDR1 and CDR2 (germline): MNHEY, SMNVEV (reference sequence). V gave up 6 bases and J gave up 4 bases, with 12 bases separating them. This CDR3 contains 13 residues. CDR3 sequence reads: CASRSPLGTEAFF. The DNA of the CDR3 is TGTGCCAGCAGGTCGCCTTTGGGCACTGAAGCTTTCTTT.

V is TRBV18 and J is TRBJ2-1, with TRBD2 matching 10 bases. With 2 bases clipped from V and 9 bases from J, the junction kept 7 bases outside the gene matches. This CDR3 is 15 amino acids long. From germline, CDR1 is KGHSH and CDR2 LQKENI. The CDR3 sequence: CASSPGLAGVIEQFF. In DNA, the CDR3 is TGTGCCAGCTCACCAGGGCTAGCGGGGGTCATTGAGCAGTTCTTC.

The chain couples TRBV6-2 or TRBV6-3 to TRBJ1-1; TRBD1 matches 8 bases. Germline lookup yields CDR1 MNHEY and CDR2 SVGEGT. The CDR3 is 12 amino acids. V was clipped by 3 bases and J by 7 bases; unmatched bases: 1. The CDR3 nucleotides read TGTGCCAGCAGTTATGGACAGGGTGAAGCTTTCTTT. This translates into CASSYGQGEAFF.

V gene TRBV19 combines with J gene TRBJ2-3; 8 positions agree with TRBD2. Germline assignment: CDR1 LNHDA and CDR2 SQIVND (reference sequence). Germline trimming cut 5 bases from V and 1 base from J; bases unmatched to any gene: 5. CDR3 length equals 15 residues. CDR3 DNA sequence: TGTGCCAGTAGTTCGGGCGGGGGGCGCACAGATACGCAGTATTTT. Encoded protein: CASSSGGGRTDTQYF.

J is TRBJ1-1 and V is TRBV6-5; D remains ambiguous. V lost 0 bases and J 0 bases, leaving 5 bases between the germline ends. The CDR3 is 14 amino acids. Per germline, CDR1 MNHEY and CDR2 SVGAGI. The CDR3, as DNA: TGTGCCAGCAGTTACTCGGAAGTGAACACTGAAGCTTTCTTT. Translation: CASSYSEVNTEAFF.

This clone was observed a handful of times. The genes are TRBV3-1 (or the pseudogene TRBV3-2) and TRBJ1-3; perhaps TRBD1 as D (5 bases). This CDR3 is 11 amino acids long. From germline, CDR1 is LGHDT and CDR2 YNNKEL (reference sequence). Trimming shortened V by 6 bases and J by 12 bases, and 12 bases separated the two germline ends. CDR3 bases: TGTGCCAGCAGTCGGGGGGAGGACATATATTTT. This sequence encodes CASSRGEDIYF.

The rearrangement uses TRBV18 and TRBJ1-1; 8 nucleotides line up with TRBD1. Trimming at V came to 2 bases and at J to 1 base, leaving 3 bases not matched to a gene. This CDR3 contains 15 residues. The V gene's germline CDR1 is KGHSH and CDR2 LQKENI. This CDR3 is CASSPFGTGNTEAFF. In nucleotides, the CDR3 is TGTGCCAGCTCACCATTTGGGACAGGGAACACTGAAGCTTTCTTT.

The CDR3 loop is CASGFTQGTEAFF. CDR3 bases: TGTGCTAGTGGCTTTACACAGGGGACTGAAGCTTTCTTT. The genes are TRBV12-5 and TRBJ1-1; 7 positions match TRBD1. This CDR3 contains 13 residues. V gave up 6 bases and J gave up 5 bases; unmatched junction bases: 6. Germline V gene data show CDR1 as LGHNT and CDR2 as FRNRAP.

This clone was picked up one time. J is TRBJ1-2 and V is TRBV12-3 or TRBV12-4, with D perhaps matching TRBD1 (5 bases). The CDR3 sequence is 13 residues long. Trimming took 6 bases from V and 5 from J, leaving 13 bases between them. The CDR3, as DNA: TGTGCCAGCAGCAATCAGGGATGGTATGGCTACACCTTC. It codes for CASSNQGWYGYTF.

The chain couples TRBV24-1 to TRBJ2-3; D is tentatively TRBD1 or TRBD2 (5 bases each). The CDR3 runs to 14 residues. Trimming removed 2 bases from V and 4 bases from J, with 9 bases in between. Germline V gives CDR1 KGHDR, CDR2 SFDVKD. The CDR3 DNA follows: TGTGCCACCAGTGATTACCAGGGACCAGATACGCAGTATTTT. This sequence encodes CATSDYQGPDTQYF.

The V call is TRBV14, the J call TRBJ2-3, with TRBD2 matching 10 bases. Germline values: CDR1 SGHDN, CDR2 FVKESK. The junction had 6 bases not matched to a gene; V was cut back by 0 bases and J by 6 bases. CDR3 length: 16 residues. In DNA form, the CDR3 reads TGTGCCAGCAGCCAAGAACTAGCGGGGATGGGTGATACGCAGTATTTT. Its protein is CASSQELAGMGDTQYF.

This clone was counted once. The CDR3 here is CASSGSSNTEAFF. The CDR3 coding sequence is TGTGCCAGCTCAGGGTCCTCAAACACTGAAGCTTTCTTT. The chain recombines TRBV18 with TRBJ1-1; D is ambiguous. The length of the CDR3 is 13 residues. From germline, CDR1 is KGHSH and CDR2 LQKENI. Trimming pared 5 bases from V and 2 bases from J, leaving 9 bases between.

CDR3 in DNA: TGTGCCAGCAGTCGTGACAGGGGGCGCGGGGAGACCCAGTACTTC. Protein sequence: CASSRDRGRGETQYF. This sequence joins TRBV6-5 and TRBJ2-5; 10 nucleotides line up with TRBD1. Germline V gene lookup returns CDR1 MNHEY and CDR2 SVGAGI. The V and J ends lost 5 bases and 5 bases, in that order; junction bases with no gene match: 8. This CDR3 spans 15 amino acids.

The chain recombines TRBV12-3 or TRBV12-4 with TRBJ1-1; D remains unclear. V was cut by 6 bases and J by 5 bases, with 7 bases left in between. This CDR3 is built from 11 residues. CDR3 nucleotides: TGTGCCAGCAGAATAGGGACTGAAGCTTTCTTT. Its translation is CASRIGTEAFF.